Given below is one T cell receptor (beta chain) in context. The source of the sample is a study of blood T cell repertoires in COVID-19. V lost 0 bases, J lost 9 bases, and 15 bases lay in between. Germline-derived CDR1 and CDR2 are SNHLY and FYNNEI. The CDR3 is 16 residues long. Data came from immunoSEQ multiplex PCR; TCRdb stores just in-frame clones and leaves some out. Altogether some 90,000 clones are present, around 90% being singletons, with the ten largest covering around 3.9%. The source of this sequence is a woman between 45 and 60 years old in a cohort sampled during active COVID-19. V usage is TRBV2 and J usage is TRBJ1-6, with a weak D call TRBD1 (5 bases). Material for sequencing was peripheral blood. CDR3 sequence: CASSEALAGQGSPLHF. The DNA of the CDR3 is TGTGCCAGCAGTGAAGCGTTGGCAGGGCAGGGTTCACCCCTCCACTTT.